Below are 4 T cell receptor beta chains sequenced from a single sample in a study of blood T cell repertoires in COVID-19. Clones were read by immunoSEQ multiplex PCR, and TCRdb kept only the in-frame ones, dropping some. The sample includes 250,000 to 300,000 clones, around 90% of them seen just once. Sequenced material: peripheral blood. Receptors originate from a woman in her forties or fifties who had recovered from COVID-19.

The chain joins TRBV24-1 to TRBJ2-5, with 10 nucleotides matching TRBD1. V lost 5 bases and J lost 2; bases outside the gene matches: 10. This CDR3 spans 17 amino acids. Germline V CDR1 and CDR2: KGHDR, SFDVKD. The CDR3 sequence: CATSGLMTGGPQETQYF. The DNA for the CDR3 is TGTGCCACCAGTGGGCTTATGACAGGGGGCCCTCAAGAGACCCAGTACTTC.

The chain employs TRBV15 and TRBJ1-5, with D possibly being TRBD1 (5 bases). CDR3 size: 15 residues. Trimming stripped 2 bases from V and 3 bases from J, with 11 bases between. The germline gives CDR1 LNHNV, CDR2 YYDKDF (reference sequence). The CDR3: CATSRRSGSNQPQHF. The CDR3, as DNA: TGTGCCACCAGCAGAAGATCAGGGTCCAATCAGCCCCAGCATTTT.

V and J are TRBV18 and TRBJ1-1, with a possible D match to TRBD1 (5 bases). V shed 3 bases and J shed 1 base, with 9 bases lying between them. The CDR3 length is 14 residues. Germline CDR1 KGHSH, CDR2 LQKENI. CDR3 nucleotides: TGTGCCAGCTCACCTAACAGGAAGAACACTGAAGCTTTCTTT. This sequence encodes CASSPNRKNTEAFF.

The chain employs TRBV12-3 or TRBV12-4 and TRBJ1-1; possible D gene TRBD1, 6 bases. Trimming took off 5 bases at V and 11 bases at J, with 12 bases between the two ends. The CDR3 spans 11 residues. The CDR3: CASSLYREAFF. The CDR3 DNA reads TGTGCCAGCAGTCTTTACAGGGAGGCTTTCTTT.